The sample holds a few counts of the clone carrying this T cell receptor (beta chain). The data stem from a study of patients and donors after allogeneic stem cell transplantation. TCRdb itself ran the RT-PCR reads through MiXCR, one entry per CDR3 protein. Among about 400,000 distinct CDR3 sequences listed, 16% were seen once. CDR3 length equals 12 residues. The germline CDR1 and CDR2 sequences are SGHAT and FQNNGV. V lost 5 bases and J 7 bases, leaving 11 bases between the germline ends. The chain recombines TRBV11-2 with TRBJ1-2; a possible D gene is TRBD1 (6 bases). This receptor was taken from a human donor who was either an allogeneic HSCT recipient or a stem cell or donor lymphocyte infusion donor (not recorded which). It is not recorded whose cells these are; they may come from a transplant donor. Sequenced material: blood, either unsorted or a sorted T cell fraction (not recorded which). CDR3 sequence reads: CASSIQGPGYTF. The CDR3 region has the DNA TGTGCCAGCAGCATACAGGGTCCTGGCTACACCTTC.